These 23 T cell receptor beta chains share one sample of origin, sequenced in a study of identifying expanded T cells in peripheral blood (dated by TCRdb to between 2017 and 2020). The protocol used for the library was the immunoSEQ multiplex PCR assay. This immuneACCESS table, as held by TCRdb, lists in-frame sequences with V and J called but not all clones. Of the missing ones, under half trace to an unresolved V gene in checked studies; the others have no known cause. The sample table records just over 90,000 clones; more than 70% of these occur just once. The ten largest clones represent about 3.9% of the sample. The sequenced material came from blood. These receptors all stem from a person aged 18 to 69 in good health.

The count of this clone is one. This chain links TRBV5-1 with TRBJ1-2; a possible D gene is TRBD1 (5 bases). Germline CDR1 SGHRS, CDR2 YFSETQ. Between the trimmed V and J ends, which lost 0 bases and 4 bases, there was a span of 13 bases. This CDR3 comprises 15 residues. The CDR3: CASSLGLGVGYGYTF. The CDR3 DNA sequence: TGCGCCAGCAGCTTGGGGCTGGGGGTCGGCTATGGCTACACCTTC.

In this sample, this clone turned up once. This chain uses TRBV28 with TRBJ1-2; maybe TRBD1 (5 bases). The CDR3 totals 13 residues. CDR1 is MDHEN and CDR2 is SYDVKM in the germline V gene. Trimming took off 6 bases at V and 7 bases at J, with 15 bases between the two ends. The CDR3 DNA reads TGTGCCAGCAGGTCCGGGACGCCTGGTGGCTACACCTTC. This sequence encodes CASRSGTPGGYTF.

The genes are TRBV5-4 and TRBJ2-1, with D possibly matching TRBD1 (6 bases). From germline, CDR1 is SGHNT and CDR2 YYREEE (reference sequence). The CDR3 runs 16 residues. V lost 4 bases, J lost 9 bases, and 23 bases lay in between. CDR3 nucleotide sequence: TGTGCCAGCAGCATCCCGGGACCCAGGGGCACGAGTGAGCAGTTCTTC. As protein: CASSIPGPRGTSEQFF.

The CDR3 sequence is CASSYDSRDFYGYTF. The CDR3 nucleotides read TGTGCCAGCAGTTATGACTCAAGGGACTTCTATGGCTACACCTTC. The rearrangement links TRBV6-5 to TRBJ1-2; maybe TRBD1 (5 bases). Trimming removed 3 bases at V and 4 bases at J, with 15 bases between. The CDR3 sequence is 15 residues long. In germline, CDR1 is MNHEY, CDR2 SVGAGI.

The chain is built from TRBV28 and TRBJ1-2; the D gene is possibly TRBD1 (5 bases). The V gene lost 4 bases and the J gene lost 8 bases, with 17 bases spanning the gap. Germline V gives CDR1 MDHEN, CDR2 SYDVKM. The CDR3 totals 14 residues. CDR3 in amino acids: CASSSSSGPGGYTF. DNA for the CDR3: TGTGCCAGCAGTTCCTCGTCAGGGCCGGGAGGCTACACCTTC.

This clone was seen a single time. The rearrangement uses TRBV9 and TRBJ1-5; no clear D gene. V was trimmed by 0 bases and J by 0 bases, leaving 4 bases between them. There are 14 residues in the CDR3. Per the germline V gene, CDR1 is SGDLS and CDR2 is YYNGEE. In DNA, the CDR3 is TGTGCCAGCAGCGTAGGAAGTAGCAATCAGCCCCAGCATTTT. Translation: CASSVGSSNQPQHF.

The chain carries TRBV27 and TRBJ1-1; D gene unclear. The V gene lost 5 bases and the J gene lost 4 bases, with 14 bases spanning the gap. The CDR3 sequence is 14 residues long. In germline, CDR1 is MNHEY, CDR2 SMNVEV (reference sequence). CDR3 residues: CASSLARMGTEAFF. The CDR3 DNA reads TGTGCCAGCAGTCTCGCCAGGATGGGCACTGAAGCTTTCTTT.

This clone was seen only once. CDR3 protein: CASSITGTGRIDEQFF. CDR3 DNA sequence: TGTGCCAGTAGTATAACCGGGACAGGGAGGATAGATGAGCAGTTCTTC. This rearrangement joins TRBV19 to TRBJ2-1; TRBD1 aligns across 9 bases. The V and J ends lost 2 bases and 8 bases, in that order; junction bases with no gene match: 10. The CDR3 runs 16 residues. Germline lookup yields CDR1 LNHDA and CDR2 SQIVND (reference sequence).

V and J are TRBV19 and TRBJ1-1; D is ambiguous. Germline V gene data show CDR1 as LNHDA and CDR2 as SQIVND (reference sequence). There are 13 residues in the CDR3. The V end lost 8 bases, the J end lost 5 bases, and 15 bases lay between the germline ends. CDR3 loop: CASLSIEETEAFF. DNA for the CDR3: TGTGCCAGTCTAAGTATCGAGGAAACTGAAGCTTTCTTT.

The chain is built from TRBV30 and TRBJ1-1; D unresolved. The CDR3 is 13 amino acids. Trimming removed 2 bases from V and 1 base from J, with 8 bases in between. Germline CDR1 is GTSNPN and CDR2 is SVGIG (reference sequence). The CDR3 reads CAWSITANTEAFF. The CDR3 DNA reads as TGTGCCTGGAGTATAACGGCGAACACTGAAGCTTTCTTT.

As DNA, the CDR3 is TGTGCCAGCAGTTTGGAGCTACCAACCGGCTATAATTCACCCCTCCACTTT. This codes for CASSLELPTGYNSPLHF. The chain has TRBV27 and TRBJ1-6; no clear D. Germline V gene lookup returns CDR1 MNHEY and CDR2 SMNVEV (reference sequence). The CDR3 is 17 residues long. Trimming cost V 3 bases and J 3 bases, with 15 bases left between them.

This clone was recorded once. V is TRBV19 and J is TRBJ1-6; 7 bases agree with TRBD1. From germline, CDR1 is LNHDA and CDR2 SQIVND (reference sequence). The CDR3 sequence is 15 residues long. V was pared by 6 bases and J by 7 bases, with 9 bases of the junction left unmatched. The DNA of the CDR3 is TGTGCCAGTAGACCTGAGACAGGGCACAATTCACCCCTCCACTTT. It is translated as CASRPETGHNSPLHF.

The chain is built from TRBV7-2 and TRBJ2-3; no reliable D call. This CDR3 spans 15 amino acids. Trimming took off 1 base at V and 1 base at J, with 9 bases between the two ends. Germline CDR1 reads SGHTA; CDR2 reads FQGNSA. CDR3 in amino acids: CASSLVVVGTDTQYF. DNA for the CDR3: TGTGCCAGCAGCTTAGTAGTTGTCGGCACAGATACGCAGTATTTT.

The chain uses TRBV19 and TRBJ2-7, with D maybe TRBD2 (5 bases). The germline V gene has CDR1 LNHDA and CDR2 SQIVND (reference sequence). The CDR3 covers 12 residues. V was clipped by 4 bases and J by 3 bases, with 7 bases between them. The CDR3 region is CASSTRDYEQYF. The CDR3 DNA reads as TGTGCCAGTAGTACCCGGGACTACGAGCAGTACTTC.

The chain joins TRBV18 to TRBJ1-1; TRBD1 matches 8 bases. Per germline, CDR1 KGHSH and CDR2 LQKENI. This CDR3 region has 15 residues. After removal of 3 bases from V and 4 bases from J, the junction contained 7 bases not matched to a gene. The CDR3 region is CASSPMDRVTTEAFF. Written as DNA, the CDR3 is TGTGCCAGCTCACCGATGGACAGGGTGACCACTGAAGCTTTCTTT.

This clone was counted only a few times. The gene calls are TRBV27 and TRBJ2-5; 8 nucleotides align to TRBD1. The CDR3 runs 13 residues. The V and J ends lost 6 bases and 4 bases, in that order; junction bases with no gene match: 4. Germline V gene lookup returns CDR1 MNHEY and CDR2 SMNVEV (reference sequence). CDR3 nucleotide sequence: TGTGCCAGCAGCTTAGACAGGGGAGAGACCCAGTACTTC. It specifies CASSLDRGETQYF.

Points on this clone: This may stem from a read error, because a much larger clone lies one nucleotide away. J is TRBJ2-3 and V is TRBV6-4; TRBD2 matches at 12 bases. V gave up 3 bases and J gave up 4 bases; unmatched junction bases: 2. Germline V lookup: CDR1 MRHNA, CDR2 SNTAGT. The CDR3 totals 15 residues. The CDR3 DNA sequence: TGTGCCAGCAGTGAATCTAGCGGGGGGGCAGATACGCAGTATTTT. This sequence encodes CASSESSGGADTQYF.

The chain joins TRBV27 to TRBJ2-5; D not certain. Germline CDR1 MNHEY, CDR2 SMNVEV (reference sequence). This CDR3 has 14 residues. Trimming cost V 7 bases and J 2 bases, with 14 bases left between them. The CDR3 spells CASINSQKQETQYF. The CDR3 DNA is TGTGCCAGCATAAACTCACAGAAACAAGAGACCCAGTACTTC.

The rearrangement uses TRBV7-2 and TRBJ2-3; perhaps TRBD1 as D (5 bases). Per germline, CDR1 SGHTA and CDR2 FQGNSA. The CDR3 sequence is 13 residues long. V gave up 5 bases and J gave up 5 bases, with 11 bases separating them. CDR3: CASSPNQGDTQYF. DNA for the CDR3: TGTGCCAGCAGCCCAAACCAGGGAGATACGCAGTATTTT.

The V call is TRBV28, the J call TRBJ2-7, with a possible D match to TRBD1 (6 bases). The V end lost 6 bases, the J end lost 2 bases, and 17 bases lay between the germline ends. Per germline, CDR1 MDHEN and CDR2 SYDVKM. This CDR3 spans 15 amino acids. The CDR3 DNA is TGTGCCAGCAGAAGCCTCGGGACACCTACCTACGAGCAGTACTTC. It yields the protein CASRSLGTPTYEQYF.

The chain links TRBV5-5 to TRBJ2-7, with a tentative D call TRBD1 (6 bases). The CDR3 is 18 amino acids. V lost 1 base and J 2 bases, leaving 22 bases between the germline ends. Germline V gene lookup returns CDR1 SGHKS and CDR2 YYEKEE (reference sequence). The chain's CDR3 is CASSLIVGPTGRAYEQYF. In DNA form, the CDR3 reads TGTGCCAGCAGCTTGATTGTTGGGCCGACAGGTAGGGCCTACGAGCAGTACTTC.

The chain joins TRBV7-6 to TRBJ2-5, with D possibly TRBD2 on 7 matching bases. The ends were cut back, 10 bases at V and 0 bases at J, with 18 bases in the middle. Germline V CDR1 and CDR2: SGHVS, FNYEAQ. The CDR3 length is 15 residues. CDR3 loop: CATSREGGYQETQYF. CDR3 nucleotides: TGTGCCACGAGCAGGGAGGGGGGTTACCAAGAGACCCAGTACTTC.

The chain recombines TRBV28 with TRBJ1-2, with 8 bases fitting TRBD1. The trim removed 7 bases at V and 7 bases at J, leaving 11 bases unmatched. This CDR3 spans 14 amino acids. Germline assignment: CDR1 MDHEN and CDR2 SYDVKM. As DNA, the CDR3 is TGTGCCAGCACTCCGGACAGGGCTGATGGTGGCTACACCTTC. Amino acid sequence: CASTPDRADGGYTF.